Shown below are 2 T cell receptor beta chains from a single sample sequenced in a study of T cell changes during pregnancy in multiple sclerosis. Only in-frame clones appear in the TCRdb table, and some are missing; sequencing was by immunoSEQ multiplex PCR. The repertoire holds tens of thousands of clones, with 88% as singletons. The source was CD4+ T cells from peripheral blood mononuclear cells, collected in the second trimester of pregnancy. Receptors were obtained from a female donor with multiple sclerosis, enrolled in a pregnancy study.

This clone appeared once. V gene TRBV5-4 combines with J gene TRBJ1-2; possibly TRBD1 for D (5 bases). CDR1 SGHNT and CDR2 YYREEE come from the germline V gene (reference sequence). The V and J ends lost 0 bases and 6 bases respectively, with 9 bases between them. The CDR3 is 13 residues long. CDR3 DNA sequence: TGTGCCAGCAGCTTGGCTGGGGGGGATGGCTACACCTTC. Amino acids: CASSLAGGDGYTF.

The V and J genes are TRBV27 and TRBJ1-3, with 10 bases identical to TRBD1. The V segment lost 8 bases and the J segment 4 bases; nucleotides outside the gene matches: 5. In germline, CDR1 is MNHEY, CDR2 SMNVEV (reference sequence). The CDR3 is made up of 14 amino acids. The chain's CDR3 is CASPDRGRGNTIYF. DNA of the CDR3: TGTGCCAGCCCTGACAGGGGGCGAGGAAACACCATATATTTT.